The present T cell receptor (beta chain) was sequenced within a study of T cells in Graves' hyperthyroidism and ophthalmopathy. Whole-study findings and limits: Most clonotypes that expanded in the thyroid above 0.001 also showed up in blood.

With respect to this clonotype: The antigen remains undetermined.

The source material, RNA transcripts, was used to amplify TCR beta CDR3 regions. HTBI primers drove first-round RT-PCR of the TCR CDR3. TCRdb re-called the multiplex PCR reads with MiXCR, one entry per CDR3 protein. Among approximately 640,000 distinct CDR3 sequences, approximately 42% were seen once, and the ten largest hold less than 8.5%. Based on clinical symptoms, serum thyroxine and TRAb, thyroid ultrasound and orbital computed tomography, diagnoses were reached. The junction had 6 bases not matched to a gene; V was cut back by 4 bases and J by 1 base. CDR3 size: 15 residues. From germline, CDR1 is SQVTM and CDR2 ANQGSEA.

This TCR came from an adult man with Graves' disease, either hyperthyroidism or ophthalmopathy (not recorded which). Sequences were obtained from peripheral blood or thyroid tissue (not recorded which). This rearrangement joins TRBV29-1 to TRBJ2-2, with TRBD1 matching 7 bases. The CDR3 here is CSVAQGYGNTGELFF. CDR3 DNA sequence: TGCAGCGTTGCACAGGGGTACGGGAACACCGGGGAGCTGTTTTTT.